What follows are 7 T cell receptor beta chains derived from one specimen sequenced in a study of T-cell memory formation after mild COVID-19 (dated by TCRdb to the early 2020s). Library creation used 5' RACE. This sample was sequenced with an Illumina NovaSeq 6000. Using fastp trimming at Q25 and MiXCR clonotype assembly, TCRdb reanalyzed the public sequencing data and kept in-frame beta chains. CDR3 protein sequences are deduplicated, and each keeps its most common genes and DNA. Counted in this sample were approximately 500,000 distinct CDR3 sequences; around a quarter of them appeared once. The top ten clones comprise roughly an eighth of the sample. Sequenced input: PBMCs or a T cell subset sorted from them (not recorded which). The receptors shown here come from an adult woman who had mild COVID-19 (a few samples of this study predate the infection). The sample titles of this study are shuffled in the database, so cell type and time point are left out; the donor was told from shared clones.

This clonotype occurred a few times. The chain is built from TRBV5-1 and TRBJ2-7; 11 bases are a match to TRBD2. The V gene end was trimmed by 0 bases and the J gene end by 5 bases; junction bases not matched to a gene: 7. The CDR3 contains 16 residues. Germline assignment: CDR1 SGHRS and CDR2 YFSETQ. The CDR3 loop reads CASSLAWASGRNEQYF. CDR3 bases: TGCGCCAGCAGCTTGGCGTGGGCTAGCGGGAGGAACGAGCAGTACTTC.

This clonotype was observed a handful of times. The genes are TRBV5-1 and TRBJ1-1; TRBD1 might be the D (5 bases). Germline assignment: CDR1 SGHRS and CDR2 YFSETQ. The CDR3 is 12 amino acids. The V and J ends lost 3 bases and 5 bases respectively, with 8 bases between them. The CDR3 loop reads CASSWGGTEAFF. The CDR3 nucleotides read TGCGCCAGCAGCTGGGGGGGAACTGAAGCTTTCTTT.

This clonotype turned up a few times. The chain recombines TRBV5-1 with TRBJ2-5; the D gene is possibly TRBD2 (6 bases). Germline values: CDR1 SGHRS, CDR2 YFSETQ. The CDR3 contains 17 residues. V was shortened by 4 bases and J by 1 base, with 20 bases between the two germline ends. In nucleotides, the CDR3 is TGCGCCAGCAGCACCTCCGGGGGAGTTAGACCCCAAGAGACCCAGTACTTC. Protein: CASSTSGGVRPQETQYF.

This clonotype turned up a few times. The chain has TRBV7-9 and TRBJ2-3; D uncertain. Looked up from germline, CDR1 is SEHNR and CDR2 is FQNEAQ (reference sequence). This CDR3 is 18 amino acids long. Trimming took off 5 bases at V and 0 bases at J, with 21 bases between the two ends. This CDR3 reads CASSLGLSPALSTDTQYF. DNA for the CDR3: TGTGCCAGCAGCCTAGGATTGTCCCCCGCCTTAAGCACAGATACGCAGTATTTT.

This clonotype was observed at least ten times. V gene TRBV5-1 combines with J gene TRBJ2-5; TRBD1 matches at 7 bases. The junction had 4 bases not matched to a gene; V was cut back by 4 bases and J by 1 base. Germline CDR1 is SGHRS and CDR2 is YFSETQ. This CDR3 is built from 14 residues. DNA of the CDR3: TGCGCCAGCAGCCAGGGGACAGCCCAAGAGACCCAGTACTTC. This codes for CASSQGTAQETQYF.

This clonotype was counted only a few times. The chain recombines TRBV29-1 with TRBJ1-1; D perhaps matches TRBD1 (5 bases). Deletions cut 4 bases from V and 9 bases from J, with 21 bases between. CDR1 and CDR2 (germline): SQVTM, ANQGSEA. The CDR3 runs to 14 residues. DNA for the CDR3: TGCAGCGTTGTGGGGGGAACGGATGGGGTAAAAGCTTTCTTT. It yields the protein CSVVGGTDGVKAFF.

This clonotype was seen more than once but under ten times. The junction departs from the called germline gene at one end, perhaps through a read error. The V gene is TRBV24-1, the J gene TRBJ2-3; 9 bases match TRBD2. The CDR3 extends over 12 amino acids. Germline V gives CDR1 KGHDR, CDR2 SFDVKD. CDR3 loop: CATSESGTSRIF. The CDR3 DNA is TGTGCCACCAGTGAGTCCGGGACTAGCAGGATTTTT.